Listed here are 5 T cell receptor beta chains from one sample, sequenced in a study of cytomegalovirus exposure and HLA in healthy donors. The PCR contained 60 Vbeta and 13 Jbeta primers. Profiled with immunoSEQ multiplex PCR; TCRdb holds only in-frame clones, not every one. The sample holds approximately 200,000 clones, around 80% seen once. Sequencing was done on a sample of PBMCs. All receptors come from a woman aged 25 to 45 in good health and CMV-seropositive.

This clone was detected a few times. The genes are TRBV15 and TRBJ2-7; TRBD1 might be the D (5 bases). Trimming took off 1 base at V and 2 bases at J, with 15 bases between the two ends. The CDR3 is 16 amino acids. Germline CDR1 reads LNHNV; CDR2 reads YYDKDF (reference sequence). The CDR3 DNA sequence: TGTGCCACCAGCAGAGGTGGACATTCCACAACCTACGAGCAGTACTTC. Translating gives CATSRGGHSTTYEQYF.

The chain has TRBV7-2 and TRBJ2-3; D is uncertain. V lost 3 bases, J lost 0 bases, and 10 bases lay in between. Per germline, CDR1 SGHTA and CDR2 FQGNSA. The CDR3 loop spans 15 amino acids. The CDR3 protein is CASSFGRFSTDTQYF. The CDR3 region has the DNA TGTGCCAGCAGCTTTGGCAGGTTTAGCACAGATACGCAGTATTTT.

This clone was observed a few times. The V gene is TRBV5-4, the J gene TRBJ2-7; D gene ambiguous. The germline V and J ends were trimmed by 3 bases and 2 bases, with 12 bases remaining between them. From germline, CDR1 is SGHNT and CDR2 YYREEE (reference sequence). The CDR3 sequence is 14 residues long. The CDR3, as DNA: TGTGCCAGCAGCTCGACTGGTCTAGCCTACGAGCAGTACTTC. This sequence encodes CASSSTGLAYEQYF.

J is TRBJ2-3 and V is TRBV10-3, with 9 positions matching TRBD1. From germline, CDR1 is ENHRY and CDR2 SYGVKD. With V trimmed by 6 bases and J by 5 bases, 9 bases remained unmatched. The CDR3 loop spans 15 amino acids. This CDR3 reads CAISDGTGSGDTQYF. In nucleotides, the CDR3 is TGTGCCATCAGCGACGGGACAGGGTCTGGAGATACGCAGTATTTT.

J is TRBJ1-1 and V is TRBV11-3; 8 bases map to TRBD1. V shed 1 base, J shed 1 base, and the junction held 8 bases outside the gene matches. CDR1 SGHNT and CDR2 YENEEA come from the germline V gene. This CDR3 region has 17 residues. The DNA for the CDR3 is TGTGCCAGCAGCTTAGTACCTCAGGGGACAGGGAACACTGAAGCTTTCTTT. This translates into CASSLVPQGTGNTEAFF.